This TCR beta chain stems from a study of blood T cells in healthy people across ages. This clonotype was detected only a few times. The CDR3 consists of 11 residues. The V end was cut by 7 bases, the J end by 7 bases, with 10 bases between. Germline CDR1 is MGHDK and CDR2 is SYGVNS. The second PCR ran about 6 to 11 cycles with a sample-barcoded 5' primer and J-beta primers. Via MiXCR, TCRdb re-called the 5' RACE reads, giving one row per CDR3 protein. Among about 640,000 distinct CDR3 sequences listed, roughly 50% were seen once. This sequence was found in a man in his 60s in good health. Sequences were obtained from blood. This chain joins TRBV25-1 and TRBJ1-2, with D maybe TRBD1 (6 bases). Here the CDR3 reads CASKQGSGYTF. The CDR3 DNA reads TGTGCCAGCAAACAGGGATCTGGCTACACCTTC.